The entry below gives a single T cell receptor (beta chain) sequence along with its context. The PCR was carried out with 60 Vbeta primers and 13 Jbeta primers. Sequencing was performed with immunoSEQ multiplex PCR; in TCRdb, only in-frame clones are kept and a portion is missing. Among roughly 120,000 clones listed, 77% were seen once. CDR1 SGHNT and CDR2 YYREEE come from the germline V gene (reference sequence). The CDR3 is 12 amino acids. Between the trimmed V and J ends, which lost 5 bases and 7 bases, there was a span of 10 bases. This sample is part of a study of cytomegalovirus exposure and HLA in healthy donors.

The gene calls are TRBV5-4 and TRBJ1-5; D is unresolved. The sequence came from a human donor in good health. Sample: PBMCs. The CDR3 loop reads CASSSPGQPQHF. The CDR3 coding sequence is TGTGCCAGCAGTTCCCCCGGGCAGCCCCAGCATTTT.